This T cell receptor (beta chain) emerged from a study of T cell responses to AZD1222 COVID-19 vaccine. TCRdb's copy holds only in-frame clones and misses some; the assay was immunoSEQ multiplex PCR. The repertoire holds some 150,000 clones, with around nine tenths as singletons. This CDR3 is 17 amino acids long. Germline V gives CDR1 SGHRS, CDR2 YFSETQ. With V trimmed by 0 bases and J by 3 bases, 7 bases remained unmatched. The sequences come from peripheral blood, collected on day 0 of AZD1222 vaccination. This TCR was sampled from an adult in good health. The gene calls are TRBV5-1 and TRBJ2-1, with 9 bases fitting TRBD2. CDR3 sequence (DNA): TGCGCCAGCAGCTTGGAGGTAGCGGGAGTGGTCTACAATGAGCAGTTCTTC. This encodes CASSLEVAGVVYNEQFF.